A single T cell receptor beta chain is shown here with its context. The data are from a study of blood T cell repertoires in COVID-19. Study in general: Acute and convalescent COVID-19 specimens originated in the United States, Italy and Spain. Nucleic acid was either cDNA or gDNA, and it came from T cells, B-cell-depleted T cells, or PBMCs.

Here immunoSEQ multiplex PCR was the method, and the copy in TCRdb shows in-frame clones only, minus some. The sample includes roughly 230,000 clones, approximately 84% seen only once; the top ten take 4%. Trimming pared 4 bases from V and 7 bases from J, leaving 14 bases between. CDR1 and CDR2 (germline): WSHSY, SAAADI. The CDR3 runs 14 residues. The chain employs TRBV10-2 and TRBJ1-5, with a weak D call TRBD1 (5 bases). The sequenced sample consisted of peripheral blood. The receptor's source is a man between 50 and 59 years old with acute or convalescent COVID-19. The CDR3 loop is CASSVLGEEQPQHF. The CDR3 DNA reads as TGCGCCAGCAGTGTTCTAGGGGAGGAGCAGCCCCAGCATTTT.